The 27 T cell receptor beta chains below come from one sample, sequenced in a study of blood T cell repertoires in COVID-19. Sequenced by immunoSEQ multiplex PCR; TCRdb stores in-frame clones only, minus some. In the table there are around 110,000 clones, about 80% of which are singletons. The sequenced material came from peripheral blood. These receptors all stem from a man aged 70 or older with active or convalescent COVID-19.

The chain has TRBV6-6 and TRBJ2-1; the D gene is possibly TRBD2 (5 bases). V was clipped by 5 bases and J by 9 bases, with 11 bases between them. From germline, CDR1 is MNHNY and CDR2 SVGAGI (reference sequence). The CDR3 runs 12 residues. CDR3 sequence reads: CASSPGYGEQFF. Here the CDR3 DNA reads TGTGCCAGCAGTCCGGGGTACGGTGAGCAGTTCTTC.

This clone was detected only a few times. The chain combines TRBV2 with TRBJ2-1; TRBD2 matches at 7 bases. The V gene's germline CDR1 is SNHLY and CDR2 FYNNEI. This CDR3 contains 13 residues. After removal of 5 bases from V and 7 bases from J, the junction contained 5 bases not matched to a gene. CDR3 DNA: TGTGCCAGCAGTAACCCTAGCGGTAATGAGCAGTTCTTC. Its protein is CASSNPSGNEQFF.

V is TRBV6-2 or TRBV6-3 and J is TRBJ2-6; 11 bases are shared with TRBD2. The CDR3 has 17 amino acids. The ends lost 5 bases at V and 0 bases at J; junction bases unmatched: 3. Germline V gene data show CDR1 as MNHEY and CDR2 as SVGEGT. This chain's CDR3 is CASSLAGGLSGANVLTF. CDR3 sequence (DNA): TGTGCCAGCAGTCTAGCGGGGGGCCTCTCTGGGGCCAACGTCCTGACTTTC.

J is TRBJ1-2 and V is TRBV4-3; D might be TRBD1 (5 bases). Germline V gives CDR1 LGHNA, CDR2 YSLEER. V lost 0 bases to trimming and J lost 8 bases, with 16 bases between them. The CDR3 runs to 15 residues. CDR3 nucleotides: TGCGCCAGCAGCCAAGAAGGCGGAGGGGCGGGCGGCTACACCTTC. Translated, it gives CASSQEGGGAGGYTF.

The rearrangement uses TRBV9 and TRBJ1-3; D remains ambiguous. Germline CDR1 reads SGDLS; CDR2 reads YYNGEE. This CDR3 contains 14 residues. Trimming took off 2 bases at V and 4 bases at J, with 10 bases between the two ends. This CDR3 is CASSVGGKGNTIYF. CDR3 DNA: TGTGCCAGCAGCGTGGGAGGGAAGGGAAACACCATATATTTT.

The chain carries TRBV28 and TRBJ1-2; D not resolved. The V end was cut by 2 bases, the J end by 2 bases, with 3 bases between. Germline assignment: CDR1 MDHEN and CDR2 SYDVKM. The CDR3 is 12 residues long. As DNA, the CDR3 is TGTGCCAGCAGTTTAACAAACTATGGCTACACCTTC. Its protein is CASSLTNYGYTF.

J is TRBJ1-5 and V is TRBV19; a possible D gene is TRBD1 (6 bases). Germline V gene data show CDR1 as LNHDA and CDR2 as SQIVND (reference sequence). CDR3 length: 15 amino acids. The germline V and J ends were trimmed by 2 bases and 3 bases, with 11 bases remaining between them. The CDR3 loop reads CASSISGASNQPQHF. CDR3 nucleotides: TGTGCCAGTAGTATATCAGGGGCTTCCAATCAGCCCCAGCATTTT.

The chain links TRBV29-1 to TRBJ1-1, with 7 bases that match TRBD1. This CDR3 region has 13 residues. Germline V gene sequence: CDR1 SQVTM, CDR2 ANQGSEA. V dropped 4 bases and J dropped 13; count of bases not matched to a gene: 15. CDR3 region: CSVGTRAGTVDFF. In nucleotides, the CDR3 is TGCAGCGTTGGGACGAGGGCCGGGACAGTCGATTTCTTT.

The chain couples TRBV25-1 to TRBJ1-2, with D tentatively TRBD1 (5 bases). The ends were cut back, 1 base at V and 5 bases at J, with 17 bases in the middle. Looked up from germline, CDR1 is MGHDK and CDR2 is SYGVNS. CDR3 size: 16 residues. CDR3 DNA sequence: TGTGCCAGCAGTGAATCGGGGGTGCTCGGGGAATATGGCTACACCTTC. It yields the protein CASSESGVLGEYGYTF.

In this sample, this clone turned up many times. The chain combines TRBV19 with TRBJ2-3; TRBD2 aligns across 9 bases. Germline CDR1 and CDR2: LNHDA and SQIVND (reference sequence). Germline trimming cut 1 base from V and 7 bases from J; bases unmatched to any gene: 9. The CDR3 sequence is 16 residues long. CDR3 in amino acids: CASSIGKAGGANTQYF. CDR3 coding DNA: TGTGCCAGTAGTATAGGAAAGGCGGGGGGGGCAAATACGCAGTATTTT.

The DNA for the CDR3 is TGCAGCGTTGAAGTAACGGCTAACTATGGCTACACCTTC. It codes for CSVEVTANYGYTF. This chain links TRBV29-1 with TRBJ1-2; D is unclear. Germline assignment: CDR1 SQVTM and CDR2 ANQGSEA. CDR3 length equals 13 residues. V lost 1 base to trimming and J lost 0 bases, with 6 bases between them.

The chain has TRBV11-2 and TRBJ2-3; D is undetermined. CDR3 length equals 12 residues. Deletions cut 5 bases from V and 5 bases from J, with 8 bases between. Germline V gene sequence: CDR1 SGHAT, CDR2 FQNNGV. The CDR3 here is CASSPHVDTQYF. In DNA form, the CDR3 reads TGTGCCAGCAGCCCACATGTAGATACGCAGTATTTT.

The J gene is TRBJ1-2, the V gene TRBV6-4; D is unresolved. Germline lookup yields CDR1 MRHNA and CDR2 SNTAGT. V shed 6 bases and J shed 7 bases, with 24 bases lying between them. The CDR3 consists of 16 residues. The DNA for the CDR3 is TGTGCCAGCAGGAGGGCCACGGGGAGGTGTAGGGCTGGCTACACCTTC. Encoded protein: CASRRATGRCRAGYTF.

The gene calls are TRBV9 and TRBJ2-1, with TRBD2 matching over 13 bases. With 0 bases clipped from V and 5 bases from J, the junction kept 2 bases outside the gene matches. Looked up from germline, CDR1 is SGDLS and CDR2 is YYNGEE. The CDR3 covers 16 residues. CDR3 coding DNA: TGTGCCAGCAGCGTAGGCGGGACTAGCGGGAACAATGAGCAGTTCTTC. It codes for CASSVGGTSGNNEQFF.

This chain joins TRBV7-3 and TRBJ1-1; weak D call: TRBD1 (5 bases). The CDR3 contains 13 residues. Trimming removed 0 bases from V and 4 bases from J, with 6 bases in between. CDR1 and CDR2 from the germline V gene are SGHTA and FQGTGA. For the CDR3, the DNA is TGTGCCAGCAGCTTAACCGGGGGCACTGAAGCTTTCTTT. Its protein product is CASSLTGGTEAFF.

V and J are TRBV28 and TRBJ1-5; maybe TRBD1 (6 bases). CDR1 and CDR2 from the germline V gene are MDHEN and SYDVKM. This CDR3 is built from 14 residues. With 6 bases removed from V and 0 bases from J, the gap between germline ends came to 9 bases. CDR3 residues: CASRGGGSNQPQHF. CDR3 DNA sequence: TGTGCCAGCAGGGGAGGGGGTAGCAATCAGCCCCAGCATTTT. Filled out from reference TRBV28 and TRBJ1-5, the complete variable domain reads DVKVTQSSRYLVKRTGEKVFLECVQDMDHENMFWYRQDPGLGLRLIYFSYDVKMKEKGDIPEGYSVSREKKERFSLILESASTNQTSMYLCASRGGGSNQPQHFGDGTRLSIL.

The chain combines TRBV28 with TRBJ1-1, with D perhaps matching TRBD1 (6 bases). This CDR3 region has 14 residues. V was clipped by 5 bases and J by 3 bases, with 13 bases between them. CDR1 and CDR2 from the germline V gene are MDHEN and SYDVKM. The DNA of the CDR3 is TGTGCCAGCAGTATAGGGGGGGAAGACACTGAAGCTTTCTTT. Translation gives CASSIGGEDTEAFF. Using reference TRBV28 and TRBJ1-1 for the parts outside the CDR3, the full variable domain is DVKVTQSSRYLVKRTGEKVFLECVQDMDHENMFWYRQDPGLGLRLIYFSYDVKMKEKGDIPEGYSVSREKKERFSLILESASTNQTSMYLCASSIGGEDTEAFFGQGTRLTVV.

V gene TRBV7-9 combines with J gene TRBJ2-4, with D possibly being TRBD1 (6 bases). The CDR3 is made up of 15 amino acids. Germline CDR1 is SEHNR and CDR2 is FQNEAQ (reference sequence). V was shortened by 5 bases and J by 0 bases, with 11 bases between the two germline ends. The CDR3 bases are TGTGCCAGCAGCCAGGGGTCGATAGCCAAAAACATTCAGTACTTC. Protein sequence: CASSQGSIAKNIQYF.

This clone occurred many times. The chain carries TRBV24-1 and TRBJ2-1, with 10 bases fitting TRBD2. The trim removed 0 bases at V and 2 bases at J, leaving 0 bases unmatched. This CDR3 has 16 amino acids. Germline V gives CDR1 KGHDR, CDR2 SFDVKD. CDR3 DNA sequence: TGTGCCACCAGTGATTTGGGACTAGCGGCCTACAATGAGCAGTTCTTC. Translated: CATSDLGLAAYNEQFF.

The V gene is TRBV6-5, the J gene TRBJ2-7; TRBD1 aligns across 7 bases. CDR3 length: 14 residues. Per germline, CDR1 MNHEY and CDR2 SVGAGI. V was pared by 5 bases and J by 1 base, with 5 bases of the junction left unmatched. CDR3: CASSPGTASYEQYF. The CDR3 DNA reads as TGTGCCAGCAGTCCCGGGACAGCGTCCTACGAGCAGTACTTC.

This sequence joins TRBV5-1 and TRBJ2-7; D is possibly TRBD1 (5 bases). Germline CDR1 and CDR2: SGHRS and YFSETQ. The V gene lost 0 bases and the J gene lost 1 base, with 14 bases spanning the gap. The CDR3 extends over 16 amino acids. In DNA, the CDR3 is TGCGCCAGCAGCTTGGGCTGGGGCCCCGTGTCCTACGAGCAGTACTTC. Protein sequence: CASSLGWGPVSYEQYF.

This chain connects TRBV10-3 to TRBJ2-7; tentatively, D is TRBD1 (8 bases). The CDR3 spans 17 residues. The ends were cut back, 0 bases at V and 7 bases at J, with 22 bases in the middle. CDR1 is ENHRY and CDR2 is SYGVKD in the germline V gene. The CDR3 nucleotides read TGTGCCATCAGTGAGTCCGACGGGGGGCAGGGGGCGGAGGAGCAGTACTTC. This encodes CAISESDGGQGAEEQYF.

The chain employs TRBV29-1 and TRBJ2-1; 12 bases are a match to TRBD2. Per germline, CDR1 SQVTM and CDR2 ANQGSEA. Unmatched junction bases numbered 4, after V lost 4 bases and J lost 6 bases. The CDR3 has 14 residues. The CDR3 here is CSVVSSGRANEQFF. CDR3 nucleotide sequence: TGCAGCGTTGTTTCTAGCGGGAGGGCCAATGAGCAGTTCTTC.

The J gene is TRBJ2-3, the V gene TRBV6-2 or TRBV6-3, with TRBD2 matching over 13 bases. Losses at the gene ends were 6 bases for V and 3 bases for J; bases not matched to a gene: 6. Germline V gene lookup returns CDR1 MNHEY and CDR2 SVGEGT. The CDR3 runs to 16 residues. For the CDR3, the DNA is TGTGCCAGCAGCGGCGGGACTAGCGGGAATACAGATACGCAGTATTTT. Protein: CASSGGTSGNTDTQYF.

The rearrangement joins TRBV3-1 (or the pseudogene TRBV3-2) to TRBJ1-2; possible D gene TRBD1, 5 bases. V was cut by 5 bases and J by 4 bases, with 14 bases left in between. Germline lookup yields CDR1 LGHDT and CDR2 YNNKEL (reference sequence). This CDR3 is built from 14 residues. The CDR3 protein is CASSGWRGSYGYTF. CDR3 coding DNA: TGTGCCAGCAGCGGGTGGAGGGGATCCTATGGCTACACCTTC.

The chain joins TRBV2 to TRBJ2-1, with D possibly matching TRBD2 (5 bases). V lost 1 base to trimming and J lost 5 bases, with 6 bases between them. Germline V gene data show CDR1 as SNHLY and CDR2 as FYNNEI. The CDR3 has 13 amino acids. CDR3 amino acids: CASSEEEDNEQFF. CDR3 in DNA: TGTGCCAGCAGTGAAGAGGAGGACAATGAGCAGTTCTTC. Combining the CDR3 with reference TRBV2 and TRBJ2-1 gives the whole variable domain EPEVTQTPSHQVTQMGQEVILRCVPISNHLYFYWYRQILGQKVEFLVSFYNNEISEKSEIFDDQFSVERPDGSNFTLKIRSTKLEDSAMYFCASSEEEDNEQFFGPGTRLTVL.

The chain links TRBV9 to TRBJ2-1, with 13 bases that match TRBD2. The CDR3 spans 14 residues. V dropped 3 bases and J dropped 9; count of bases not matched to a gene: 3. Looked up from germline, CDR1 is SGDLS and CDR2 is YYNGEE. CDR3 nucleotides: TGTGCCAGCAGCGGGACTAGCGGGAGTTCTGAGCAGTTCTTC. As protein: CASSGTSGSSEQFF.